This T cell receptor beta chain originates from a study of a mutant IDH1 vaccine in newly diagnosed glioma. Background on the study: The study started vaccination 4-6 weeks after radiotherapy alone, or with temozolomide cycles.

Profiled with immunoSEQ multiplex PCR; TCRdb holds only in-frame clones, not every one. The sample holds some 46,000 clones, roughly 92% seen once. Time point reported: week 35, safety follow-up. One vaccine dose held 300 ug of mutant IDH1 20-mer peptide and came with topical imiquimod. Regarding this clone: Its matching antigen is unknown.

Findings and caveats of the study: The occurrence of vaccine-induced immune responses was seen in 93.3% of patients.

The receptor comes from a man aged 50 to 60 with glioma. The sample consisted of PBMCs, taken from a glioma patient whose treatment included an IDH1 peptide vaccine.

The CDR3 bases are TGTGCCATCAGCCAAACCCACAGTTCTAGCACAGATACGCAGTATTTT. Protein: CAISQTHSSSTDTQYF. The gene calls are TRBV10-3 and TRBJ2-3; no clear D gene. The CDR3 is 16 amino acids. Germline CDR1 reads ENHRY; CDR2 reads SYGVKD. Trimming took 6 bases from V and 0 from J, leaving 16 bases between them.